The 29 T cell receptor beta chains below were found in one sample sequenced in a study of identifying expanded T cells in peripheral blood (dated by TCRdb to about 2019). The library came from the immunoSEQ multiplex PCR assay. TCRdb holds this immuneACCESS table with in-frame rearrangements only. Some clones are missing; in checked studies, unresolved V genes explain under half, and the rest has no known cause. This sample comprises over 75,000 clones, around 89% of them detected only once. About 4% of the sample goes to the ten largest clones. The sequencing input was blood. All receptors come from a person aged 18-70 years in good health.

The J gene is TRBJ2-7, the V gene TRBV5-4; TRBD1 matches 7 bases. Looked up from germline, CDR1 is SGHNT and CDR2 is YYREEE (reference sequence). Losses at the gene ends were 2 bases for V and 7 bases for J; bases not matched to a gene: 0. The CDR3 spans 11 residues. The CDR3 loop is CASSLQGEQYF. DNA for the CDR3: TGTGCCAGCAGCTTACAGGGGGAGCAGTACTTC.

The V call is TRBV9, the J call TRBJ2-3; D not certain. Trimming left V 2 bases short and J 3 bases short, with 7 bases between. The CDR3 is 13 amino acids. Germline V gene data show CDR1 as SGDLS and CDR2 as YYNGEE. CDR3 amino acids: CASSVSPTDTQYF. In DNA, the CDR3 is TGTGCCAGCAGCGTCAGCCCGACAGATACGCAGTATTTT.

Here the CDR3 reads CASSEQGAGYNSPLHF. The CDR3 bases are TGCGCCAGCAGCGAACAGGGCGCGGGTTATAATTCACCCCTCCACTTT. This chain joins TRBV4-1 and TRBJ1-6, with a tentative D call TRBD1 (6 bases). Trimming took 5 bases from V and 4 from J, leaving 15 bases between them. This CDR3 has 16 amino acids. Germline CDR1 MGHRA, CDR2 YSYEKL.

This chain joins TRBV5-4 and TRBJ1-4, with TRBD1 identical over 7 bases. The CDR3 runs to 15 residues. The V and J ends lost 7 bases and 8 bases, in that order; junction bases with no gene match: 14. Germline V gene data show CDR1 as SGHNT and CDR2 as YYREEE (reference sequence). The CDR3, as DNA: TGTGCCAGCCACGAGGGAGGGACAGCGAAGGAAAAACTGTTTTTT. Translated, it gives CASHEGGTAKEKLFF. Drawing the rest from reference TRBV5-4 and TRBJ1-4, the complete variable domain is ETGVTQSPTHLIKTRGQQVTLRCSSQSGHNTVSWYQQALGQGPQFIFQYYREEENGRGNFPPRFSGLQFPNYSSELNVNALELDDSALYLCASHEGGTAKEKLFFGSGTQLSVL.

The rearrangement uses TRBV4-2 and TRBJ1-3, with D possibly matching TRBD1 (5 bases). CDR3 size: 16 residues. The germline V and J ends were trimmed by 0 bases and 4 bases, with 13 bases remaining between them. CDR1 and CDR2 from the germline V gene are LGHNA and YNFKEQ. DNA for the CDR3: TGTGCCAGCAGCCAAGATCAACGACAGACCGGAAACACCATATATTTT. Its translation is CASSQDQRQTGNTIYF.

The table lists this clone with a count of one. V usage is TRBV7-2 and J usage is TRBJ2-2; TRBD2 aligns across 13 bases. This CDR3 region has 17 residues. The junction had 6 bases not matched to a gene; V was cut back by 3 bases and J by 5 bases. Per germline, CDR1 SGHTA and CDR2 FQGNSA. Written as DNA, the CDR3 is TGTGCCAGCAGCTTGACTAGCGGGGGGAGTTGGACCGGGGAGCTGTTTTTT. Translated, it gives CASSLTSGGSWTGELFF.

The rearrangement uses TRBV9 and TRBJ2-2, with a weak D call TRBD1 (7 bases). The CDR3 is made up of 16 amino acids. With 0 bases removed from V and 4 bases from J, the gap between germline ends came to 13 bases. Germline V gene sequence: CDR1 SGDLS, CDR2 YYNGEE. The CDR3 DNA reads as TGTGCCAGCAGCGTAGATCCAGGGGGGAGCACCGGGGAGCTGTTTTTT. Its translation: CASSVDPGGSTGELFF.

The chain uses TRBV6-6 and TRBJ2-6; D unclear. Germline CDR1 MNHNY, CDR2 SVGAGI (reference sequence). This CDR3 is built from 15 residues. Trimming cost V 5 bases and J 2 bases, with 10 bases left between them. The CDR3 protein is CASSPDKTGANVLTF. The DNA of the CDR3 is TGTGCCAGCAGTCCCGACAAAACTGGGGCCAACGTCCTGACTTTC.

The V and J genes are TRBV6-6 and TRBJ2-1; perhaps D is TRBD1 or TRBD2 (6 bases each). Trimming pared 4 bases from V and 8 bases from J, leaving 9 bases between. Per germline, CDR1 MNHNY and CDR2 SVGAGI (reference sequence). The CDR3 loop spans 12 amino acids. CDR3 sequence: CASSSRGDEQFF. CDR3 DNA sequence: TGTGCCAGCAGTTCAAGGGGGGATGAGCAGTTCTTC.

The V gene is TRBV6-1, the J gene TRBJ1-5, with 8 bases matching TRBD1. The ends lost 3 bases at V and 4 bases at J; junction bases unmatched: 8. This CDR3 spans 16 amino acids. Germline-derived CDR1 and CDR2 are MNHNS and SASEGT. CDR3 in amino acids: CASSDQLQGANQPQHF. CDR3 in DNA: TGTGCCAGCAGTGATCAGCTTCAGGGGGCGAATCAGCCCCAGCATTTT.

This clone was observed a single time. This chain connects TRBV7-9 to TRBJ2-2, with a possible D match to TRBD2 (5 bases). The CDR3 spans 16 residues. CDR1 and CDR2 (germline): SEHNR, FQNEAQ (reference sequence). Trimming cost V 5 bases and J 0 bases, with 13 bases left between them. The CDR3 nucleotides are TGTGCCAGCAGCCCGCGGCCGGGGACGAACACCGGGGAGCTGTTTTTT. Residues: CASSPRPGTNTGELFF.

The chain combines TRBV4-2 with TRBJ2-3; 13 bases fit TRBD2. The V gene's germline CDR1 is LGHNA and CDR2 YNFKEQ. This CDR3 region has 15 residues. V shed 5 bases and J 2 bases; nucleotides not matched to a gene: 1. The CDR3 spells CASSGTSGDTDTQYF. In nucleotides, the CDR3 is TGTGCCAGCAGCGGGACTAGCGGGGACACAGATACGCAGTATTTT.

The chain carries TRBV9 and TRBJ2-2, with a weak D call TRBD2 (6 bases). The germline V gene has CDR1 SGDLS and CDR2 YYNGEE. Trimming removed 0 bases at V and 0 bases at J, with 9 bases between. This CDR3 spans 16 amino acids. The CDR3 DNA sequence: TGTGCCAGCAGCGTAGGAGGCGGGGCGAACACCGGGGAGCTGTTTTTT. This sequence encodes CASSVGGGANTGELFF.

V and J are TRBV6-4 and TRBJ1-2; TRBD1 aligns across 8 bases. The CDR3 is 14 amino acids. The V gene's germline CDR1 is MRHNA and CDR2 SNTAGT. The V segment lost 2 bases and the J segment 6 bases; nucleotides outside the gene matches: 5. CDR3: CASSDPTGADGYTF. CDR3 DNA: TGTGCCAGCAGTGACCCGACAGGGGCTGATGGCTACACCTTC.

The CDR3 nucleotides read TGTGCCTGGAGTGTACCGAGCGCCAGCTCCTACGAGCAGTACTTC. Protein sequence: CAWSVPSASSYEQYF. The chain is built from TRBV30 and TRBJ2-7; D remains unclear. The V end was cut by 0 bases, the J end by 0 bases, with 12 bases between. Per the germline V gene, CDR1 is GTSNPN and CDR2 is SVGIG (reference sequence). This CDR3 contains 15 residues.

This sequence joins TRBV10-2 and TRBJ2-2, with D possibly called TRBD1 or TRBD2 (5 bases each). V was cut by 5 bases and J by 2 bases, with 12 bases left in between. The CDR3 length is 15 residues. CDR1 is WSHSY and CDR2 is SAAADI in the germline V gene. CDR3: CASSPSGTNTGELFF. CDR3 sequence (DNA): TGCGCCAGCAGTCCCTCCGGGACCAACACCGGGGAGCTGTTTTTT.

The chain combines TRBV4-1 with TRBJ2-7; D possibly corresponds to TRBD2 (6 bases). Trimming took 1 base from V and 0 from J, leaving 10 bases between them. CDR1 and CDR2 from the germline V gene are MGHRA and YSYEKL. The CDR3 length is 15 residues. DNA of the CDR3: TGCGCCAGCAGCCAAGGCCACGGGAGCTCCTACGAGCAGTACTTC. It yields the protein CASSQGHGSSYEQYF.

The V and J genes are TRBV5-6 and TRBJ2-3; D unresolved. The CDR3 has 14 residues. V was trimmed by 4 bases and J by 2 bases, leaving 11 bases between them. CDR1 and CDR2 (germline): SGHDT, YYEEEE. The CDR3 is CASSAHMDTDTQYF. DNA of the CDR3: TGTGCCAGCAGCGCACACATGGACACAGATACGCAGTATTTT. The whole variable domain, remainder taken from reference TRBV5-6 and TRBJ2-3, is DAGVTQSPTHLIKTRGQQVTLRCSPKSGHDTVSWYQQALGQGPQFIFQYYEEEERQRGNFPDRFSGHQFPNYSSELNVNALLLGDSALYLCASSAHMDTDTQYFGPGTRLTVL.

This sequence joins TRBV5-4 and TRBJ1-2, with D unresolved. Trimming removed 0 bases at V and 5 bases at J, with 8 bases between. Germline lookup yields CDR1 SGHNT and CDR2 YYREEE (reference sequence). CDR3 length equals 13 residues. The CDR3 region is CASSLEQPYGYTF. The CDR3 DNA reads as TGTGCCAGCAGCTTGGAGCAGCCGTATGGCTACACCTTC.

This clone has only one observation. The chain couples TRBV6-5 to TRBJ1-1; possibly TRBD1 for D (6 bases). With 9 bases removed from V and 1 base from J, the gap between germline ends came to 18 bases. This CDR3 is 15 amino acids long. Per the germline V gene, CDR1 is MNHEY and CDR2 is SVGAGI. The CDR3 DNA is TGTGCCAGACCGAACTATCACAGGGAGAACACTGAAGCTTTCTTT. Amino acid sequence: CARPNYHRENTEAFF.

This rearrangement joins TRBV27 to TRBJ2-7; maybe TRBD2 (6 bases). V lost 3 bases and J lost 6, with 9 bases in between. Germline CDR1 MNHEY, CDR2 SMNVEV (reference sequence). The CDR3 is 12 residues long. This chain's CDR3 is CASSFSGGEQYF. The CDR3 DNA reads as TGTGCCAGCAGTTTTAGCGGTGGCGAGCAGTACTTC.

V usage is TRBV25-1 and J usage is TRBJ2-5, with D perhaps matching TRBD1 or TRBD2 (6 bases each). CDR1 and CDR2 (germline): MGHDK, SYGVNS. The CDR3 loop spans 14 amino acids. The V and J ends lost 6 bases and 5 bases respectively, with 16 bases between them. CDR3 DNA: TGTGCCAGCAGCCCAGTGGGGGGCAGGGAGACCCAGTACTTC. Translated, it gives CASSPVGGRETQYF.

This chain joins TRBV28 and TRBJ1-1; the D is unclear. The CDR3 consists of 12 residues. In germline, CDR1 is MDHEN, CDR2 SYDVKM. Trimming took off 0 bases at V and 5 bases at J, with 4 bases between the two ends. In nucleotides, the CDR3 is TGTGCCAGCAGTTTATGGGTTACTGAAGCTTTCTTT. Protein: CASSLWVTEAFF.

CDR3 residues: CASSQDGQGGPQHF. The DNA of the CDR3 is TGCGCCAGCAGCCAAGATGGACAGGGAGGCCCCCAGCATTTT. The chain links TRBV4-3 to TRBJ1-5; 8 bases align to TRBD1. V gave up 0 bases and J gave up 10 bases; unmatched junction bases: 5. This CDR3 has 14 amino acids. The germline V gene has CDR1 LGHNA and CDR2 YSLEER.

This chain connects TRBV29-1 to TRBJ2-7; the match to TRBD1 covers 9 bases. CDR1 is SQVTM, CDR2 ANQGSEA, per germline. V gave up 6 bases and J gave up 6 bases; unmatched junction bases: 3. This CDR3 is built from 11 residues. The CDR3 loop reads CSVGTGTEQYF. CDR3 DNA sequence: TGCAGCGTGGGGACAGGGACCGAGCAGTACTTC.

V and J are TRBV19 and TRBJ2-7; D might be TRBD1 (5 bases). Germline values: CDR1 LNHDA, CDR2 SQIVND (reference sequence). V lost 6 bases and J lost 2, with 11 bases in between. This CDR3 is built from 13 residues. For the CDR3, the DNA is TGTGCCAGTAGCGTGACAGCCACCTACGAGCAGTACTTC. This gives the protein CASSVTATYEQYF.

This clone turned up a few times. V and J are TRBV27 and TRBJ1-2, with D perhaps matching TRBD1 (5 bases). V dropped 6 bases and J dropped 6 bases, with 17 bases sitting between them. From germline, CDR1 is MNHEY and CDR2 SMNVEV (reference sequence). This CDR3 comprises 14 residues. The CDR3 region is CASRGDRSVDGYTF. The CDR3 nucleotides read TGTGCCAGCAGGGGGGACCGGTCCGTTGATGGCTACACCTTC.

This clone is a singleton in its sample. V is TRBV28 and J is TRBJ2-1, with 16 bases that match TRBD2. The CDR3 runs 21 residues. The germline V gene has CDR1 MDHEN and CDR2 SYDVKM. V shed 6 bases and J 0 bases; nucleotides not matched to a gene: 14. Here the CDR3 DNA reads TGTGCCAGCAGCTCGCTCATCGCGGGACTAGCGGGAGGGGACTCCTACAATGAGCAGTTCTTC. As protein: CASSSLIAGLAGGDSYNEQFF. Variable domain in full (rest from reference TRBV28 and TRBJ2-1): DVKVTQSSRYLVKRTGEKVFLECVQDMDHENMFWYRQDPGLGLRLIYFSYDVKMKEKGDIPEGYSVSREKKERFSLILESASTNQTSMYLCASSSLIAGLAGGDSYNEQFFGPGTRLTVL.

This chain connects TRBV5-5 to TRBJ2-3; no clear D gene. The CDR3 length is 15 residues. The germline gives CDR1 SGHKS, CDR2 YYEKEE (reference sequence). V lost 1 base, J lost 4 bases, and 13 bases lay in between. The CDR3 sequence is CASSLLLAAADTQYF. The CDR3 DNA sequence: TGTGCCAGCAGCTTGTTACTTGCCGCGGCAGATACGCAGTATTTT.